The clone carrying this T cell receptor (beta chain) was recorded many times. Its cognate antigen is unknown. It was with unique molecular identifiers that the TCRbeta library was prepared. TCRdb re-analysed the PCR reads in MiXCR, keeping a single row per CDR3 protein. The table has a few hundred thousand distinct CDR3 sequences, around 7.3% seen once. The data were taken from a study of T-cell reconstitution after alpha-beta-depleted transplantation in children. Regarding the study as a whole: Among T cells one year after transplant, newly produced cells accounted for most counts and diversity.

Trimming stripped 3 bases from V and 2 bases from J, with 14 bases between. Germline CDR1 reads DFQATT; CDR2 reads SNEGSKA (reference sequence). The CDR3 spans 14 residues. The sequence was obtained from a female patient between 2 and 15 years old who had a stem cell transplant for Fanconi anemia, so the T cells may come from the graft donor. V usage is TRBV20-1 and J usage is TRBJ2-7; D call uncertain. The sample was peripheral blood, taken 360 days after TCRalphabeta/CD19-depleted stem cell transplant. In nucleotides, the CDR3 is TGCAGTGCTAGGTTGCGTGTGGGTCCCTACGAGCAGTACTTC. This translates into CSARLRVGPYEQYF.